The present TCR beta chain was sequenced within a study of shared clonotypes between healthy human individuals. Study results and limitations: Relative to their counterparts shared across all four donors, non-shared clonotypes exhibited diminished generation probabilities.

Germline V lookup: CDR1 SGHKS, CDR2 YYEKEE (reference sequence). V was shortened by 0 bases and J by 9 bases, with 16 bases between the two germline ends. CDR3 length: 15 residues. As for this clone: Its antigen is still unknown.

Recent acute infections and vaccinations were absent in the healthy HIV-negative adult donors. The donors, all of them Caucasian adults, lived in Nashville, Tennessee. Clones were read by immunoSEQ multiplex PCR, and TCRdb kept only the in-frame ones, dropping some. In the table there are some 79,000 clones, roughly two thirds of which are singletons. The specimen sequenced was memory CD8+ T cells sorted from blood. Subset denoted: CD45RO+ cells pooled with CCR7-negative TemRA cells. This rearrangement joins TRBV5-5 to TRBJ2-1; no firm D call. This TCR was recovered from a young man in good health. This CDR3 is CASSLAVTPASEQFF. For the CDR3, the DNA is TGTGCCAGCAGCTTGGCCGTGACCCCCGCCAGTGAGCAGTTCTTC.